A selection of T cell receptor beta chains follows, all from one sample in a study of cytomegalovirus exposure and HLA in healthy donors. The assay was immunoSEQ multiplex PCR, and TCRdb's table has in-frame clones only and misses some. The record lists 150,000 or so clones, of which the ten most abundant hold 1.3%. Sample: PBMCs. The receptor set was obtained from a woman in her sixties in good health and CMV-seronegative. CDR3s include the opening cysteine and the closing phenylalanine or tryptophan. The order of the fields is J gene, V gene, D gene, CDR3 DNA, CDR3 protein. The D gene is left open where the match is weak.

J: TRBJ1-1; V: TRBV29-1; D: TRBD1; DNA: TGCAGCGCACTGGGACAGCCGAACACTGAAGCTTTCTTT; CDR3: CSALGQPNTEAFF
J: TRBJ1-2; V: TRBV19; D: TRBD1; DNA: TGTGCCACTCGTCTCCCCGGACAGGGGACTAACGGCTACACCTTC; CDR3: CATRLPGQGTNGYTF
J: TRBJ2-1; V: TRBV5-1; D: -; DNA: TGCGCCAGCAGCTTGTCGCCGGAACTAGCCCGATCAGGCGAGCAGTTCTTC; CDR3: CASSLSPELARSGEQFF
J: TRBJ2-5; V: TRBV19; D: -; DNA: TGTGCCAGTAGTATGGGGGGGGCTCTGGAGGAGACCCAGTACTTC; CDR3: CASSMGGALEETQYF
J: TRBJ2-5; V: TRBV5-1; D: -; DNA: TGCGCCAGCAGCCAAGATAGCCAAGAGACCCAGTACTTC; CDR3: CASSQDSQETQYF
J: TRBJ1-1; V: TRBV19; D: -; DNA: TGTGCCAGTAGTGCCCCCCGGGAGGACACTGAAGCTTTCTTT; CDR3: CASSAPREDTEAFF
J: TRBJ1-5; V: TRBV5-4; D: TRBD1; DNA: TGTGCCAGCAGCTCAGGAGGGGGACAGAAGAATCAGCCCCAGCATTTT; CDR3: CASSSGGGQKNQPQHF
J: TRBJ1-5; V: TRBV5-1; D: TRBD1; DNA: TGCGCCAGCAGCTTCCGGGACAGGGAGGGTCAGCCCCAGCATTTT; CDR3: CASSFRDREGQPQHF
J: TRBJ2-1; V: TRBV27; D: TRBD2; DNA: TGTGCCAGCCTAGCGGGAGTGGGGTCCTACAATGAGCAGTTCTTC; CDR3: CASLAGVGSYNEQFF
J: TRBJ2-7; V: TRBV15; D: TRBD2; DNA: TGTGCCACCAGCCCCCGGGGGGGGATCTACGAGCAGTACTTC; CDR3: CATSPRGGIYEQYF
J: TRBJ2-3; V: TRBV29-1; D: -; DNA: TGCAGCGGAGTCAGGGCAGATACGCAGTATTTT; CDR3: CSGVRADTQYF
J: TRBJ1-2; V: TRBV6-1; D: -; DNA: TGTGCCAGCAGCTTAACAGGGATTAACTATGGCTACACCTTC; CDR3: CASSLTGINYGYTF
J: TRBJ2-7; V: TRBV7-9; D: -; DNA: TGTGCCAGCAGGTCAGATGGGAGTAAGGTCCCCTACGAGCAGTACTTC; CDR3: CASRSDGSKVPYEQYF
J: TRBJ1-4; V: TRBV11-2; D: -; DNA: TGTGCCAGCAGCCCACGGGGGGGACCTACCCATGAAAAACTGTTTTTT; CDR3: CASSPRGGPTHEKLFF
J: TRBJ2-3; V: TRBV14; D: -; DNA: TGTGCCAGCAGCCAAGCGTGGCCAGATACGCAGTATTTT; CDR3: CASSQAWPDTQYF
J: TRBJ1-3; V: TRBV11-2; D: -; DNA: TGTGCCAGCAGCTTAGGAGCGGGACTCTCGATAGGGACCATATATTTT; CDR3: CASSLGAGLSIGTIYF
J: TRBJ2-7; V: TRBV7-3; D: -; DNA: TGTGCCAGCAGCTTAGAGGTTTCCTACGAGCAGTACTTC; CDR3: CASSLEVSYEQYF
J: TRBJ2-7; V: TRBV15; D: TRBD1; DNA: TGTGCCACCAGTGCGGGACAGGTCAACGAGCAGTACTTC; CDR3: CATSAGQVNEQYF
J: TRBJ1-1; V: TRBV7-2; D: TRBD1; DNA: TGTGCCAGCGTTTTTAGGGGGCTCGGTATGAACACTGAAGCTTTCTTT; CDR3: CASVFRGLGMNTEAFF
J: TRBJ2-2; V: TRBV11-2; D: -; DNA: TGTGCCAGCAGCTTAAACAGGGCGGCCGGGGAGCTGTTTTTT; CDR3: CASSLNRAAGELFF
J: TRBJ2-1; V: TRBV15; D: TRBD2; DNA: TGTGCCACCAGCAGAGGCCGGCTCCTGGGGCGGGAGAGGGGCAATGAGCAGTTCTTC; CDR3: CATSRGRLLGRERGNEQFF
J: TRBJ2-5; V: TRBV7-8; D: TRBD2; DNA: TGTGCCAGCAGCCTACGAGCGGGGGCCCAAGAGACCCAGTACTTC; CDR3: CASSLRAGAQETQYF
J: TRBJ2-7; V: TRBV5-4; D: -; DNA: TGTGCCAGCAGCTTGGATCGGGGGTTGAACGAGCAGTACTTC; CDR3: CASSLDRGLNEQYF
J: TRBJ1-1; V: TRBV7-9; D: -; DNA: TGTGCCAGCAGCTTAGGTGTTGGAGGGAACACTGAAGCTTTCTTT; CDR3: CASSLGVGGNTEAFF
J: TRBJ2-7; V: TRBV7-2; D: -; DNA: TGTGCCAGCAGCCCGGACTTCCGAACCTACGAGCAGTACTTC; CDR3: CASSPDFRTYEQYF